This T cell receptor beta chain was observed in a study of T cells after yellow fever vaccination (dated 2019 in TCRdb). In the study overall: The SMART-Seq v4 Ultra Low Input RNA kit was used to prepare libraries from fractions with low cell numbers. Blood samples were taken at several timepoints before and after primary and secondary immunization, and bulk PBMC replicates and cell subsets were isolated. Bulk TCR alpha and beta repertoires were sequenced longitudinally to track T-cell clones before and after primary and booster YFV17D yellow fever vaccination. Two healthy male donors, one aged 18 to 30 and one aged 30 to 40 years, made up the cohort. Study-level results and caveats: A small fraction of clonotypes appeared in both the CD4 and CD8 compartments, likely as a result of convergent recombination. Because the study included only a couple of donors, the extent to which the findings can be generalized is limited. Computational filtering was needed because FACS-sorted repertoires could contain abundant contaminating clonotypes from the bulk population. After the booster, most clones that had expanded after primary vaccination were detected again (around 96% of CD4 and around 88% of CD8), suggesting broad maintenance of memory. Compared with the primary T-cell response, the secondary T-cell response was weaker but faster, peaking on day 5 rather than day 15.

From its cysteine to its phenylalanine, the CDR3 spans 14 amino acids. Only the CDR3 region is kept as DNA, spanning 42 bases read in frame from base 1. The germline V gene supplies CDR1 SQVTM and CDR2 ANQGSEA. V is cut by 6 bases and J by 2 bases, and the space between the germline ends is 13 bases. This clonotype was seen at least ten times. Its antigen remains undetermined. Base quality data are lacking; no much larger clone is found one base away. In the paper's terms, the treatment or condition label means: live attenuated yellow fever vaccine strain. Two biological replicates of bulk PBMCs were collected at each blood-draw timepoint. A standard Ficoll-Paque protocol was used to isolate PBMCs from peripheral blood. TriZol was used to extract RNA from bulk PBMCs, from CD4 and CD8 fractions, and from dextramer-positive and dextramer-negative fractions. TCR cDNA was made using 5'RACE template switching, a step that added a universal primer site and unique molecular identifiers. cDNA synthesis was primed from both the TCR alpha and TCR beta constant segments. Libraries were amplified in two PCR steps, with sample barcodes and sequencing adapters added in the second step. Sequencing of the libraries was done on either Illumina HiSeq 2500 (2x100 bp) or NovaSeq (2x150 bp). The paper's processing steps were these. MIGEC handled demultiplexing of reads and collapsing into UMI consensus sequences, while MiXCR performed V(D)J alignment. Using edgeR on replicate PBMC samples, clonotypes were called vaccine-responding if FDR was below 0.01 and the log2 fold change was above 5 up to day 15. Each bulk clonotype was labeled CD4 or CD8 based on which sequenced repertoire, CD4 or CD8, contained the clonotype at higher abundance. Using fastp at Q25 and MiXCR, TCRdb reprocessed the public reads and kept productive beta chains. Every CDR3 protein is listed once, alongside the most common genes and DNA of its rows. These V and J calls derive from TCRdb rather than the authors' analysis. This sample is represented by hundreds of thousands of distinct CDR3 sequences; about 12% of them were singletons. The ten largest clones add up to more than 13% of the sample.

The chain links TRBV29-1 with TRBJ2-2, with TRBD2 perhaps the D gene, on 6 matching bases. The sample in question was PBMCs, obtained on the day of the yellow fever booster vaccination. The TCR originated in a man between 25 and 39 years old who received the YFV17D yellow fever vaccine. The CDR3 region: CSVGDSVNTGELFF. Read as DNA, the sequence is TGCAGCGTGGGGGACTCCGTAAACACCGGGGAGCTGTTTTTT.